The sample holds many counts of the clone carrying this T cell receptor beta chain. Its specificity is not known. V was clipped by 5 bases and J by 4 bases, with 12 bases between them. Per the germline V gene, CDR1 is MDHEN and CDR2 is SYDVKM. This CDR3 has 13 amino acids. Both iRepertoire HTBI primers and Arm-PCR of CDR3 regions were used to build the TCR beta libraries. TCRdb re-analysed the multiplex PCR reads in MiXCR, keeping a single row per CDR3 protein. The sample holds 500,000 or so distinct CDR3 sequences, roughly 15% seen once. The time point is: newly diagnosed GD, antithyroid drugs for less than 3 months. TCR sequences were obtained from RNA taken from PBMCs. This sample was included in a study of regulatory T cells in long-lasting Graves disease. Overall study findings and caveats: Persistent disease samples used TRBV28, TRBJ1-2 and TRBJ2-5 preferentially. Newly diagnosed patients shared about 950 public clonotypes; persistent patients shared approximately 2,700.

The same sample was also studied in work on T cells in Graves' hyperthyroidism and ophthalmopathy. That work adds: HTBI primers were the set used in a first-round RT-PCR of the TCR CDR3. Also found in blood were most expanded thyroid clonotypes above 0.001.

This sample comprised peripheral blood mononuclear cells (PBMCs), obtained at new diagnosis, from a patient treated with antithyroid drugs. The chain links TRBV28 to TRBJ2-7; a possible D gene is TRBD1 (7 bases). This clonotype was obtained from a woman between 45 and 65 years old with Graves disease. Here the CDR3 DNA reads TGTGCCAGCAGTGTCAGGGGGAGGTACGAGCAGTACTTC. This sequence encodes CASSVRGRYEQYF.